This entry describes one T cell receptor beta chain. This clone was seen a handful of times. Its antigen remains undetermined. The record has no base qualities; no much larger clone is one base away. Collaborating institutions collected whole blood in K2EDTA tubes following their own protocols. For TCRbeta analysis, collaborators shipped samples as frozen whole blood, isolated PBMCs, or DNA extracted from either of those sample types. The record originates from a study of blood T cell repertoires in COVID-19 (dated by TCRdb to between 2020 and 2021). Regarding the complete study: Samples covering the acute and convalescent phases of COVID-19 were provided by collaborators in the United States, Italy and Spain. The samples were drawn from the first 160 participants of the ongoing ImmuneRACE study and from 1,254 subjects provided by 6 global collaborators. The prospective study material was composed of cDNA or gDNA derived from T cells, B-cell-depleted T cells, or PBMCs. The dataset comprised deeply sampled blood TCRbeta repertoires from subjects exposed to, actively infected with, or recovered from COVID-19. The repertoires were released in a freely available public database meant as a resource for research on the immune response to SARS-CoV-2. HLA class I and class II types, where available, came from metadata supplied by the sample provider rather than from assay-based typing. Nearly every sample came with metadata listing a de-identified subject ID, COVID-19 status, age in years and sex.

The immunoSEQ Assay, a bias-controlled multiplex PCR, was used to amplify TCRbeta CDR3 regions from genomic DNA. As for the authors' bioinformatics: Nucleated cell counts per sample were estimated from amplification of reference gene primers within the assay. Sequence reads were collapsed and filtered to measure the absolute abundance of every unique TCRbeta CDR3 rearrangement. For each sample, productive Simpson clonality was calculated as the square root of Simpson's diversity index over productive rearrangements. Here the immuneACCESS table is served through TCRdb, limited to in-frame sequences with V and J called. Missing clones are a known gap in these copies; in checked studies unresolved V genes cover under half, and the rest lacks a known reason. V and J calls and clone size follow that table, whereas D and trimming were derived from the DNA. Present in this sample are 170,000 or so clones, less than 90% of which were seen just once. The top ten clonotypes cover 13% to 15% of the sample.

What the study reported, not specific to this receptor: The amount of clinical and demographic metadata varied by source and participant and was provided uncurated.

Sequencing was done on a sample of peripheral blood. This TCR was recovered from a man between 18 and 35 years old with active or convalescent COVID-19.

The CDR3 here reads CASSFGSRKFF. The DNA reads as follows: TGTGCCAGCAGTTTCGGGTCTAGGAAGTTCTTC. The chain is encoded by TRBV6-2 or TRBV6-3 joined to TRBJ2-1; the D gene remains uncertain. From the germline V gene, CDR1 is MNHEY and CDR2 is SVGEGT. Including the terminal cysteine and phenylalanine, the CDR3 comprises 11 residues. The sequence is cut down to CDR3 DNA, 33 bases in frame from base 1. Trimming costs V 4 bases and J 14 bases, and their ends lie 12 bases apart.